This TCR beta chain derives from a study of glioma-infiltrating T cells. Study-level findings and limits: Above-expected tissue-blood divergence occurred in all gliomas, most in low-grade ones. Very few CDR3 sequences were shared between tissue and blood.

CDR1 SGHRS and CDR2 YFSETQ come from the germline V gene. V lost 4 bases, J lost 8 bases, and 21 bases lay in between. The CDR3 runs 16 residues. With regard to this clonotype: What it binds is not known.

TCR alpha and beta CDR3 regions were amplified from RNA using iRepertoire nested multiplex PCR. TCRdb re-called the multiplex PCR reads with MiXCR, one entry per CDR3 protein. The repertoire holds over 70,000 distinct CDR3 sequences, with about a quarter as singletons. The chain employs TRBV5-1 and TRBJ1-4; D unclear. The receptor's source is a human donor with low-grade glioma or glioblastoma, undergoing nonglioma brain surgery, or in good health (not recorded which). The sequenced material came from glioma tissue, nonneoplastic brain tissue, or PBMCs (not recorded which). For the CDR3, the DNA is TGCGCCAGCAGCCCGGTAGTGGGAGTAAGGACGGAAAAACTGTTTTTT. Its protein is CASSPVVGVRTEKLFF.